This T cell receptor (beta chain) originates from a study of T cells in Graves' hyperthyroidism and ophthalmopathy. This clonotype has at least ten counts. Its antigen is not identified. Isolation of PBMCs was performed on 8 to 10 ml fresh peripheral blood. Study-level points and caveats: Blood also showed most of the thyroid clonotypes that were expanded above 0.001.

This CDR3 has 15 amino acids. The germline V gene encodes CDR1 MNHEY and CDR2 SVGAGI. Trimming left V 0 bases short and J 10 bases short, with 18 bases between. TCR beta CDR3 regions were amplified from RNA transcripts. Researchers ran a first-round RT-PCR on the TCR CDR3 using the HTBI primer set. TCRdb re-called the multiplex PCR reads with MiXCR, one entry per CDR3 protein. The profile covers 350,000 or so distinct CDR3 sequences, with 18% appearing a single time and 15% to 17% taken by the ten largest. The chain combines TRBV6-5 with TRBJ1-2; a possible D gene is TRBD1 (6 bases). The clonotype originates from a woman between 40 and 50 years old with Graves' ophthalmopathy. Sequencing was performed on blood. This CDR3 reads CASSYSGATQDVYTF. The CDR3 nucleotides are TGTGCCAGCAGTTACTCGGGGGCGACGCAGGATGTCTACACCTTC.